This TCR beta chain comes out of a study of a mutant IDH1 vaccine in newly diagnosed glioma. Looking at the study overall: Patients under treatment included around 60% males and about 38% females and had a mean age of around 43 years. Beforehand, treatment had been radiotherapy, temozolomide, or both; the majority received both. General observations from the study: Patients showed vaccine-induced immune responses at a rate of approximately 95%.

Sequencing was performed with immunoSEQ multiplex PCR; in TCRdb, only in-frame clones are kept and a portion is missing. Of roughly 86,000 clones in the sample, about 90% were seen once. About this clone: What it binds is not known.

Germline loops: CDR1 GTSNPN, CDR2 SVGIG (reference sequence). V was pared by 4 bases and J by 9 bases, with 6 bases of the junction left unmatched. This CDR3 comprises 13 residues. Time point reported: week 47, end of study. Vaccinated patients received 300 ug of mutant IDH1 20-mer peptide per dose, with topical imiquimod. Donors harbored newly found WHO grade 3 or 4 IDH1-mutant, ATRX-lost astrocytomas. V is TRBV30 and J is TRBJ1-6; 7 nucleotides align to TRBD1. This specimen was PBMCs, taken from a glioma patient whose treatment included an IDH1 peptide vaccine. The clonotype originates from a woman aged 45-60 years with glioma. This CDR3 is CAWKRGPGSPLHF. The CDR3 DNA reads as TGTGCCTGGAAGAGGGGGCCTGGTTCACCCCTCCACTTT.